This T cell receptor beta chain came from a study of T cell changes during pregnancy in multiple sclerosis. Germline loops: CDR1 MNHEY, CDR2 SVGAGI. The CDR3 is made up of 14 amino acids. V lost 0 bases and J lost 2, with 7 bases in between. Using immunoSEQ multiplex PCR, the repertoire was profiled, and TCRdb retains in-frame clones only, with some absent. In the table there are 40,000 or so clones, more than 75% of which are singletons. V gene TRBV6-5 combines with J gene TRBJ1-1; tentatively, D is TRBD1 (5 bases). The material was peripheral blood, obtained in the third trimester of pregnancy. The TCR sequence derives from a female donor in good health, enrolled as a control in a pregnancy study. The CDR3 nucleotides are TGTGCCAGCAGTTACTCTAGGGGAAACACTGAAGCTTTCTTT. Amino acid sequence: CASSYSRGNTEAFF.